This T cell receptor (beta chain) was captured by sequencing in a study of T cells in Graves' hyperthyroidism and ophthalmopathy. Study summary: Peripheral blood draws took place at initial diagnosis, ahead of any treatment.

RNA transcripts yielded amplified TCR beta CDR3 regions. An initial round of RT-PCR targeting the TCR CDR3 relied on the HTBI primer set. MiXCR, run by TCRdb on the multiplex PCR reads, gives a single entry per CDR3 protein. The table lists a few hundred thousand distinct CDR3 sequences, more than 12% of them singletons. Those patients with uncontrolled infection, other autoimmune disease, pregnancy or lactation were excluded. Trimming took 5 bases from V and 1 from J; bases not matched to a gene: 10. The CDR3 covers 17 residues. Germline V gene sequence: CDR1 SGDLS, CDR2 YYNGEE. The sample was blood. The clonotype originates from a woman in her twenties or thirties with Graves' ophthalmopathy. V usage is TRBV9 and J usage is TRBJ2-7; 12 positions match TRBD1. DNA for the CDR3: TGTGCCAGCAGTCGAGGGGGGACAGGGGGCTCGTCCTACGAGCAGTACTTC. Amino acid sequence: CASSRGGTGGSSYEQYF.